This TCR beta chain came from a study of Ad26.COV2.S vaccination and SARS-CoV-2 variants. Study in general: Ad26.COV2.S, an intramuscular injection, was given once or twice 56 days apart.

TCRdb's copy holds only in-frame clones and misses some; the assay was immunoSEQ multiplex PCR. This sample yields around 400,000 clones, of which 83% are seen a single time; nearly 7.5% belongs to the top ten. As for treatment: around 19 received Ad26.COV2.S at low or high dose, single or two shots; about 5 received placebo; per-sample allocation not given. Day 63 following the first vaccine or placebo injection was when the samples were taken. Unmatched junction bases numbered 6, after V lost 4 bases and J lost 4 bases. CDR1 and CDR2 (germline): SGHAT, FQNNGV. This CDR3 has 16 residues. Sequencing was performed on peripheral blood, taken in a trial of Ad26.COV2.S vaccine versus placebo. V gene TRBV11-2 combines with J gene TRBJ2-2; TRBD2 matches 10 bases. The sequence derives from a person aged 18-65 years who received the Ad26.COV2.S COVID-19 vaccine or a placebo. DNA for the CDR3: TGTGCCAGCAGCTCACTAGCGGGGTGGTCCACCGGGGAGCTGTTTTTT. Translated, it gives CASSSLAGWSTGELFF. The variable domain in full, completed from reference TRBV11-2 and TRBJ2-2, reads EAGVAQSPRYKIIEKRQSVAFWCNPISGHATLYWYQQILGQGPKLLIQFQNNGVVDDSQLPKDRFSAERLKGVDSTLKIQPAKLEDSAVYLCASSSLAGWSTGELFFGEGSRLTVL.